One sample yielded the 8 T cell receptor beta chains listed below, sequenced in a study of T cell clones after liver transplantation (dated by TCRdb to about 2019). Library prep was done by the immunoSEQ multiplex PCR assay. In its TCRdb copy, this immuneACCESS table keeps in-frame sequences only and misses some clones. Where compared with another copy, unresolved V genes explain less than half of these, and the others have no known cause. This sample lists tens of thousands of clones; 86% were detected once. The ten largest account for about 15% of the sample. The material was CD8+ T cells from blood, obtained 12 months after liver transplant. Receptors originate from a human patient who received a liver transplant. Some T cells may have been brought in with the graft after a transplant.

The rearrangement uses TRBV28 and TRBJ1-1; no firm D call. The V end lost 2 bases, the J end lost 7 bases, and 8 bases lay between the germline ends. Germline values: CDR1 MDHEN, CDR2 SYDVKM. This CDR3 has 12 residues. CDR3: CASSLMGLEAFF. The CDR3 nucleotides read TGTGCCAGCAGTTTAATGGGCCTTGAAGCTTTCTTT.

V usage is TRBV19 and J usage is TRBJ1-5; D gene ambiguous. The V end was cut by 7 bases, the J end by 2 bases, with 15 bases between. The CDR3 has 15 residues. Germline V gives CDR1 LNHDA, CDR2 SQIVND (reference sequence). The chain's CDR3 is CASNSRSYGNQPQHF. Here the CDR3 DNA reads TGTGCCAGTAATAGTAGGAGTTATGGCAATCAGCCCCAGCATTTT.

The chain is built from TRBV27 and TRBJ2-6, with 8 bases identical to TRBD1. After removal of 5 bases from V and 4 bases from J, the junction contained 4 bases not matched to a gene. Looked up from germline, CDR1 is MNHEY and CDR2 is SMNVEV (reference sequence). CDR3 length equals 15 residues. The CDR3 is CASSPGTGGANVLTF. CDR3 sequence (DNA): TGTGCCAGCAGTCCGGGGACAGGAGGGGCCAACGTCCTGACTTTC.

The rearrangement joins TRBV2 to TRBJ2-1, with 9 bases lining up with TRBD2. Germline assignment: CDR1 SNHLY and CDR2 FYNNEI. CDR3 size: 15 residues. The V and J ends lost 6 bases and 0 bases, in that order; junction bases with no gene match: 3. The CDR3 nucleotides read TGTGCCAGCAGAGGTAGCGGGAGCTCCTACAATGAGCAGTTCTTC. This sequence encodes CASRGSGSSYNEQFF.

The DNA for the CDR3 is TGTGCCAGCAGCGAAGGGGGGGTCAATCAGCCCCAGCATTTT. This sequence encodes CASSEGGVNQPQHF. The chain has TRBV9 and TRBJ1-5, with a possible D match to TRBD1 (6 bases). Germline lookup yields CDR1 SGDLS and CDR2 YYNGEE. The CDR3 consists of 14 residues. V was shortened by 3 bases and J by 3 bases, with 10 bases between the two germline ends.

The chain employs TRBV7-2 and TRBJ2-7; 8 bases agree with TRBD1. The CDR3 is made up of 16 amino acids. Losses at the gene ends were 5 bases for V and 2 bases for J; bases not matched to a gene: 11. Germline loops: CDR1 SGHTA, CDR2 FQGNSA. The CDR3 loop reads CASSPDPWTGPYEQYF. The CDR3 DNA reads TGTGCCAGCAGCCCAGACCCCTGGACAGGGCCCTACGAGCAGTACTTC.

The chain links TRBV29-1 to TRBJ2-2, with D maybe TRBD1 (6 bases). V was clipped by 6 bases and J by 5 bases, with 13 bases between them. Germline V lookup: CDR1 SQVTM, CDR2 ANQGSEA. The CDR3 runs 13 residues. In DNA, the CDR3 is TGCAGCGTGGCAGGGGAGAAGACCGGGGAGCTGTTTTTT. Translation: CSVAGEKTGELFF.

This clone was picked up a small number of times. The chain's CDR3 is CASSPNGDTEAFF. DNA for the CDR3: TGTGCCAGCAGTCCGAATGGGGACACTGAAGCTTTCTTT. The V and J genes are TRBV27 and TRBJ1-1; D not resolved. V lost 5 bases to trimming and J lost 3 bases, with 10 bases between them. The CDR3 totals 13 residues. Looked up from germline, CDR1 is MNHEY and CDR2 is SMNVEV (reference sequence).